The 6 T cell receptor beta chains in this list originate from one sample, sequenced in a study of shared clonotypes between healthy human individuals. Only in-frame clones appear in the TCRdb table, and some are missing; sequencing was by immunoSEQ multiplex PCR. The table includes roughly 2,000,000 clones, less than 95% detected once. CD45RO-negative cells were positively selected for CCR7, leaving out terminally differentiated effector memory CD45RA+ cells. Material for sequencing was naive CD8+ T cells sorted from blood. The receptors were sampled from a man aged 18 to 30 in good health.

The chain is built from TRBV19 and TRBJ1-5; D is perhaps TRBD1 (6 bases). The CDR3 is 14 residues long. Trimming left V 3 bases short and J 1 base short, with 7 bases between. CDR1 is LNHDA and CDR2 is SQIVND in the germline V gene (reference sequence). CDR3 residues: CASSMGASNQPQHF. The CDR3 coding sequence is TGTGCCAGTAGTATGGGGGCGAGCAATCAGCCCCAGCATTTT.

V usage is TRBV5-1 and J usage is TRBJ2-2; D may be TRBD1 or TRBD2 (5 bases each). The CDR3 sequence is 15 residues long. The V end was cut by 0 bases, the J end by 6 bases, with 12 bases between. Germline CDR1 and CDR2: SGHRS and YFSETQ. The CDR3 reads CASSLAGREPGELFF. Written as DNA, the CDR3 is TGCGCCAGCAGCTTGGCCGGCAGGGAGCCCGGGGAGCTGTTTTTT.

The chain uses TRBV27 and TRBJ1-1, with TRBD1 as a possible D gene (5 bases). The CDR3 loop spans 15 amino acids. Per the germline V gene, CDR1 is MNHEY and CDR2 is SMNVEV (reference sequence). V was shortened by 1 base and J by 5 bases, with 14 bases between the two germline ends. For the CDR3, the DNA is TGTGCCAGCAGTTTATTGGGGCAGGTGAGGACTGAAGCTTTCTTT. Its translation is CASSLLGQVRTEAFF.

This chain connects TRBV7-2 to TRBJ2-5; 10 bases line up with TRBD1. J lost 5 bases, V lost 5 bases, and 8 bases had no gene match. There are 15 residues in the CDR3. In germline, CDR1 is SGHTA, CDR2 FQGNSA. Here the CDR3 reads CASSVGTGVRETQYF. The DNA for the CDR3 is TGTGCCAGCAGCGTCGGGACAGGGGTGAGGGAGACCCAGTACTTC.

The V gene is TRBV2, the J gene TRBJ2-7; D is undetermined. Trimming took off 4 bases at V and 2 bases at J, with 9 bases between the two ends. CDR3 length equals 13 residues. In germline, CDR1 is SNHLY, CDR2 FYNNEI. The DNA for the CDR3 is TGTGCCAGCAGTGTTGGCACAGCCTACGAGCAGTACTTC. Amino acid sequence: CASSVGTAYEQYF.

The rearrangement uses TRBV9 and TRBJ2-7; D gene uncertain. Per germline, CDR1 SGDLS and CDR2 YYNGEE. The V end lost 0 bases, the J end lost 2 bases, and 12 bases lay between the germline ends. This CDR3 is 15 amino acids long. The CDR3, as DNA: TGTGCCAGCAGCGTAGGGTCACCAGAAGCCTACGAGCAGTACTTC. Its protein product is CASSVGSPEAYEQYF.